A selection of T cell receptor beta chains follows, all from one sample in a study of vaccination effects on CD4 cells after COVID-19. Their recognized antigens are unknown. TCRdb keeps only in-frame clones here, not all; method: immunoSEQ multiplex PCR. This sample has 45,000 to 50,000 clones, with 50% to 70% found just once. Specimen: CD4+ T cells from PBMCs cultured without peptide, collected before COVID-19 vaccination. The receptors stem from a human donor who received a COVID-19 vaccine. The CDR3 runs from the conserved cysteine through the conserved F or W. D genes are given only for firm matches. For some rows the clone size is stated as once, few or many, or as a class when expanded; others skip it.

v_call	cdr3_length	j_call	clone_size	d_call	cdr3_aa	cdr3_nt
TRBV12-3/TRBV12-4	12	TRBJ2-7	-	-	CATSRDTYEQYF	TGTGCCACCTCCCGGGACACTTACGAGCAGTACTTC
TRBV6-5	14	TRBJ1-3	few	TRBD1	CASRMDRGPNTIYF	TGTGCCAGCAGGATGGACAGGGGGCCGAACACCATATATTTT
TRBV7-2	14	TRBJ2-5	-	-	CASSSQGGQETQYF	TGTGCCAGCAGCTCCCAAGGGGGCCAAGAGACCCAGTACTTC
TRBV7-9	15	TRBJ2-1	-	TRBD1	CASSSGQNTYNEQFF	TGTGCCAGCAGCTCGGGACAGAACACCTACAATGAGCAGTTCTTC
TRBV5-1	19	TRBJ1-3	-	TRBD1	CASSLGTGGSMSSGNTIYF	TGCGCCAGCAGCTTGGGGACAGGGGGTTCTATGAGCTCTGGAAACACCATATATTTT
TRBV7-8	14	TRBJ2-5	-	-	CASSLGSVGETQYF	TGTGCCAGCAGCTTAGGGTCGGTGGGGGAGACCCAGTACTTC
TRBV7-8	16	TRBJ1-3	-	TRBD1	CASSHRQGAAGNTIYF	TGTGCCAGCAGCCATCGACAGGGGGCGGCTGGAAACACCATATATTTT
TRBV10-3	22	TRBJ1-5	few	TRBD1	CAIHRAVYGSSPDRVGNQPQHF	TGTGCCATCCACAGAGCCGTATACGGTTCCAGCCCCGACAGGGTTGGCAATCAGCCCCAGCATTTT
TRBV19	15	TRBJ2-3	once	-	CASSIARGSTDTQYF	TGTGCCAGTAGTATAGCCAGGGGCAGCACAGATACGCAGTATTTT
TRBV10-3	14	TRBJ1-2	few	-	CAISLPGGNYGYTF	TGTGCCATCAGTCTCCCGGGGGGGAACTATGGCTACACCTTC
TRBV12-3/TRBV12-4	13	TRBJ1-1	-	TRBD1	CASRQGEWTEAFF	TGTGCCAGCAGACAGGGGGAGTGGACTGAAGCTTTCTTT
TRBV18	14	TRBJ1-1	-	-	CASSPPTGNTEAFF	TGTGCCAGCTCACCTCCGACAGGGAACACTGAAGCTTTCTTT
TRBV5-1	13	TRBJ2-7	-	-	CASSPPQEGEQYF	TGCGCCAGCAGCCCACCGCAGGAGGGAGAGCAGTACTTC
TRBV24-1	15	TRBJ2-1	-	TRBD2	CATSDGGGLYNEQFF	TGTGCCACCAGTGACGGGGGGGGCCTATACAATGAGCAGTTCTTC
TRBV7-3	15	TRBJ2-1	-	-	CASSLTGSGYNEQFF	TGTGCCAGCAGCTTAACAGGGTCGGGCTACAATGAGCAGTTCTTC
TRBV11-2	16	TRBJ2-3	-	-	CASRPAGPVFTDTQYF	TGTGCCAGCAGACCAGCGGGTCCGGTCTTCACAGATACGCAGTATTTT
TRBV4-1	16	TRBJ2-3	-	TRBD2	CASSQDSLAGRDTQYF	TGCGCCAGCAGCCAAGATAGCCTAGCGGGAAGGGATACGCAGTATTTT
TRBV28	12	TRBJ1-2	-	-	CASRPVDYGYTF	TGTGCCAGCCGCCCGGTCGACTATGGCTACACCTTC
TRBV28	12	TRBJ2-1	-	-	CASSWGYNEQFF	TGTGCCAGCAGTTGGGGATACAATGAGCAGTTCTTC
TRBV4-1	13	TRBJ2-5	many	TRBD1	CASSRGGVETQYF	TGCGCCAGCAGCCGAGGGGGCGTAGAGACCCAGTACTTC